The 5 T cell receptor beta chains below come from one sample, sequenced in a study of blood T cell repertoires in COVID-19 (dated by TCRdb to 2018 to 2021). The library was generated by the immunoSEQ multiplex PCR assay. Here the immuneACCESS table is served through TCRdb, limited to in-frame sequences with V and J called. Missing clones are a known gap in these copies; in checked studies unresolved V genes cover under half, and the rest lacks a known reason. In this sample the table shows about 44,000 clones, 80% to 90% of which occur a single time. Jointly, the top ten make up less than 20% of the sample. Sequencing was done on a sample of peripheral blood. The receptors were sampled from a man aged 70-80 years with active COVID-19.

The V and J genes are TRBV6-2 or TRBV6-3 and TRBJ2-7, with D possibly being TRBD2 (6 bases). This CDR3 has 15 residues. Trimming left V 2 bases short and J 1 base short, with 12 bases between. Germline CDR1 MNHEY, CDR2 SVGEGT. CDR3 region: CASSYTLATSYEQYF. The CDR3 DNA follows: TGTGCCAGCAGTTACACACTAGCCACGTCCTACGAGCAGTACTTC.

The chain is built from TRBV19 and TRBJ1-5; 9 bases fit TRBD1. Germline values: CDR1 LNHDA, CDR2 SQIVND (reference sequence). Losses at the gene ends were 4 bases for V and 4 bases for J; bases not matched to a gene: 8. The CDR3 runs 16 residues. The CDR3 sequence is CASSKARTGANQPQHF. For the CDR3, the DNA is TGTGCCAGTAGTAAGGCCCGGACAGGGGCGAATCAGCCCCAGCATTTT.

The rearrangement joins TRBV9 to TRBJ2-7; 7 bases match TRBD1. From germline, CDR1 is SGDLS and CDR2 YYNGEE. This CDR3 contains 15 residues. The trim removed 2 bases at V and 0 bases at J, leaving 5 bases unmatched. CDR3 protein: CASSVGTDSSYEQYF. The DNA for the CDR3 is TGTGCCAGCAGCGTGGGGACAGATAGCTCCTACGAGCAGTACTTC.

The chain is built from TRBV20-1 and TRBJ1-1; a possible D gene is TRBD1 (6 bases). Germline values: CDR1 DFQATT, CDR2 SNEGSKA (reference sequence). This CDR3 region has 18 residues. The V gene lost 5 bases and the J gene lost 3 bases, with 28 bases spanning the gap. The CDR3 DNA follows: TGCAGTGCTTGTGGAAATGGCGGGCAGGGGTGTGTAGACACTGAAGCTTTCTTT. Translation gives CSACGNGGQGCVDTEAFF.

This chain joins TRBV6-5 and TRBJ2-1; 9 bases fit TRBD1. The length of the CDR3 is 14 residues. The germline V gene encodes CDR1 MNHEY and CDR2 SVGAGI. Unmatched junction bases numbered 2, after V lost 5 bases and J lost 3 bases. This CDR3 reads CASSRQGVYNEQFF. DNA of the CDR3: TGTGCCAGCAGTAGACAGGGGGTCTACAATGAGCAGTTCTTC.